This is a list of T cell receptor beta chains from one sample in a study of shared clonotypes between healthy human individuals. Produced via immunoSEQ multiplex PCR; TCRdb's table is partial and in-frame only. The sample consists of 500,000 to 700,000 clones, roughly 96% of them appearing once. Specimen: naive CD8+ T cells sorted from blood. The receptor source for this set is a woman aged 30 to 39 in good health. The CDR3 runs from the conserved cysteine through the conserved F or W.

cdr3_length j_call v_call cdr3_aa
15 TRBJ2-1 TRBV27 CASSPGTSGKNEQFF
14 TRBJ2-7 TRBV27 CASGRGTGNYEQYF
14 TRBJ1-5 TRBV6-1 CASRDRGFNQPQHF
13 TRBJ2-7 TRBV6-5 CASSSEGAYEQYF
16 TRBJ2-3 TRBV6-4 CASSVVQRERTDTQYF
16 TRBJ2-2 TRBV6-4 CASSDSIDFNTGELFF
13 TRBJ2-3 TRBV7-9 CASSQGSTDTQYF
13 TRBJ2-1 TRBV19 CASTERPYNEQFF
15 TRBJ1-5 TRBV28 CASSFGRVSNQPQHF
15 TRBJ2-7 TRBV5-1 CASSLGLAPSYEQYF
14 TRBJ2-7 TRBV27 CASSFRTGLSEQYF
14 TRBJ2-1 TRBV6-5 CASMRQGTYNEQFF
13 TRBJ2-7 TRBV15 CATRDFDSYEQYF
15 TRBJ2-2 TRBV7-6 CASSAEGVDTGELFF
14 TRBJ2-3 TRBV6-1 CASSSLLEPDTQYF
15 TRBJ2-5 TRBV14 CASSRHSGSQETQYF
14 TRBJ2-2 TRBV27 CASSSDRYTGELFF
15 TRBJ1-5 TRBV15 CATSVQGGSNQPQHF
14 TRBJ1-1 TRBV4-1 CASSQEMGNTEAFF
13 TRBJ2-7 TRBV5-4 CASSLGWGNEQYF
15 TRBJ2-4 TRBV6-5 CASSYSIGAKNIQYF
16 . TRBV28 CASSLGLPGGIYEQYF
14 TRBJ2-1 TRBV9 CASSAGWGRSEQFF
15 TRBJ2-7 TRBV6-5 CASSYWAGQHYEQYF
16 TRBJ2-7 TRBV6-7 CASSYTGLASGNEQYF
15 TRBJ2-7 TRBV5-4 CASSSTGSGPYEQYF
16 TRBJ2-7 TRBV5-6 CASSPEGGEESYEQYF
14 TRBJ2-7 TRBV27 CASSHGSGSYEQYF
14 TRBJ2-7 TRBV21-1 CASPITGGSYEQYF
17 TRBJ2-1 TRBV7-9 CASSQNPSGRALNEQFF
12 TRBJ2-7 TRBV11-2 CASSLIPREQYF
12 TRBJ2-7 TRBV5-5 CASSLGPLEQYF
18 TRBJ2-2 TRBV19 CASSLQGREAMNTGELFF
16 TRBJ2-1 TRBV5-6 CASSLGAFISYNEQFF
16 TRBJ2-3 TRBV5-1 CASSLSAGGSTDTQYF
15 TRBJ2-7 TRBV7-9 CASSRKGGEAYEQYF
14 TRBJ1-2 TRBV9 CASSPPGAGYGYTF
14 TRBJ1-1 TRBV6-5 CASSLTGRNTEAFF
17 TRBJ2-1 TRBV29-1 CSVEDGGLVTSYNEQFF
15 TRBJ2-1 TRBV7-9 CASRPSESSYNEQFF
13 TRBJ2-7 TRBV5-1 CASSFRGTYEQYF
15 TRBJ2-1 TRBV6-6 CASSSLTGSYNEQFF
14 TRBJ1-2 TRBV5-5 CASSVPGQGDGYTF
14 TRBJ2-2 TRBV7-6 CASSLSSFTGELFF
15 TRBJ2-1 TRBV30 CAWRASGSRHNEQFF
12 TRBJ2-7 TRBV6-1 CASRSRGYEQYF
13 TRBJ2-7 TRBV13 CASSGGRTYEQYF
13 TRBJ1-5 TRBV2 CASSEAVGQPQHF
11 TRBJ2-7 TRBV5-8 CASSFLYEQYF
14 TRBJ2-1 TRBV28 CASLPATEENEQFF